This T cell receptor (beta chain) was profiled in a study of regulatory T cells in long-lasting Graves disease. This clonotype was recorded at least ten times. Its cognate antigen is unknown. Study conclusions and caveats: Graves' patients with persistent disease showed TCR diversity lower than patients newly diagnosed.

CDR1 is SEHNR, CDR2 FQNEAQ, per germline (reference sequence). The V and J ends lost 11 bases and 3 bases respectively, with 17 bases between them. This CDR3 is 13 amino acids long. iRepertoire HTBI primers and Arm-PCR of CDR3 regions built TCR beta libraries. TCRdb independently ran MiXCR on the multiplex PCR reads; one entry per CDR3 protein. This sample has fewer than 650,000 distinct CDR3 sequences, with about 15% found just once. Time point defined: newly diagnosed GD, antithyroid drugs for less than 3 months. PBMC RNA served as the TCR library source. This sample was also put to use in a study of T cells in Graves' hyperthyroidism and ophthalmopathy. This second study says: A first-round RT-PCR of the TCR CDR3 used the HTBI primer set.

The sequence was collected from a man aged 18 to 29 with Graves disease. Sequenced material: peripheral blood mononuclear cells (PBMCs), taken at new diagnosis, from a patient treated with antithyroid drugs. V and J are TRBV7-9 and TRBJ2-7; the D gene is possibly TRBD2 (5 bases). The CDR3 nucleotides read TGTGCCTTCGACGGCGGGCCAGGCTACGAGCAGTACTTC. It codes for CAFDGGPGYEQYF.